Following are 27 T cell receptor beta chains from one sample sequenced in a study of blood T cell repertoires in COVID-19. Some clones are missing from TCRdb's copy, which holds only in-frame ones; the method was immunoSEQ multiplex PCR. The sample gives about 300,000 clones, around 90% of which show up once; roughly 5.2% is in the top ten. Sequenced input: PBMCs or T cells enriched from blood (not recorded which). The receptors were gathered from a man aged 60-69 years who had recovered from COVID-19.

This clone appeared once. This chain joins TRBV18 and TRBJ1-1; D not certain. Germline V gene lookup returns CDR1 KGHSH and CDR2 LQKENI. This CDR3 spans 15 amino acids. V lost 2 bases to trimming and J lost 7 bases, with 17 bases between them. CDR3 amino acids: CASSPSHGELHEAFF. CDR3 bases: TGTGCCAGCTCACCATCCCACGGAGAACTCCATGAAGCTTTCTTT. Looking up the rest from reference TRBV18 and TRBJ1-1 gives the full variable domain: NAGVMQNPRHLVRRRGQEARLRCSPMKGHSHVYWYRQLPEEGLKFMVYLQKENIIDESGMPKERFSAEFPKEGPSILRIQQVVRGDSAAYFCASSPSHGELHEAFFGQGTRLTVV.

This chain links TRBV25-1 with TRBJ1-4, with 7 bases fitting TRBD1. This CDR3 contains 15 residues. The germline gives CDR1 MGHDK, CDR2 SYGVNS. V was pared by 3 bases and J by 8 bases, with 9 bases of the junction left unmatched. The CDR3 coding sequence is TGTGCCAGCAGTGACCCGGGACAGCCTTGGGAAAAACTGTTTTTT. Translating it yields CASSDPGQPWEKLFF. Based on the CDR3 plus reference TRBV25-1 and TRBJ1-4, the full variable domain is EADIYQTPRYLVIGTGKKITLECSQTMGHDKMYWYQQDPGMELHLIHYSYGVNSTEKGDLSSESTVSRIRTEHFPLTLESARPSHTSQYLCASSDPGQPWEKLFFGSGTQLSVL.

The chain employs TRBV19 and TRBJ2-3, with TRBD2 matching over 13 bases. The germline gives CDR1 LNHDA, CDR2 SQIVND (reference sequence). There are 16 residues in the CDR3. V was pared by 5 bases and J by 3 bases, with 5 bases of the junction left unmatched. The CDR3 DNA is TGTGCCAGTAGTCTAGGACTAGCGGGAGCGACAGATACGCAGTATTTT. Its protein product is CASSLGLAGATDTQYF.

This chain connects TRBV18 to TRBJ1-6, with TRBD1 matching 7 bases. Germline V gene sequence: CDR1 KGHSH, CDR2 LQKENI. This CDR3 is 13 amino acids long. The junction had 2 bases not matched to a gene; V was cut back by 5 bases and J by 7 bases. DNA for the CDR3: TGTGCCAGCTCAGTACAGGGGAATTCACCCCTCCACTTT. Its protein is CASSVQGNSPLHF.

This chain connects TRBV28 to TRBJ2-1, with 10 bases identical to TRBD2. With 6 bases clipped from V and 6 bases from J, the junction kept 11 bases outside the gene matches. The CDR3 consists of 16 residues. Germline V gives CDR1 MDHEN, CDR2 SYDVKM. The chain's CDR3 is CASSRLTSGFVNEQFF. CDR3 nucleotide sequence: TGTGCCAGCAGCCGCCTGACTAGCGGGTTCGTCAATGAGCAGTTCTTC.

The gene calls are TRBV5-1 and TRBJ2-7; tentative D call: TRBD1 (5 bases). The CDR3 totals 14 residues. The germline V gene encodes CDR1 SGHRS and CDR2 YFSETQ. V shed 0 bases and J shed 1 base, with 8 bases lying between them. The CDR3 reads CASSLGAGSYEQYF. DNA for the CDR3: TGCGCCAGCAGCTTGGGTGCAGGGTCCTACGAGCAGTACTTC.

CDR3 in DNA: TGTGCCAGCAGCTTAGCGCCGGGAGCGGTAGATACGCAGTATTTT. It encodes CASSLAPGAVDTQYF. The chain links TRBV11-2 to TRBJ2-3; D perhaps matches TRBD2 (6 bases). Trimming took off 1 base at V and 5 bases at J, with 13 bases between the two ends. Germline CDR1 reads SGHAT; CDR2 reads FQNNGV. CDR3 size: 15 residues.

J is TRBJ1-1 and V is TRBV10-3; 8 nucleotides line up with TRBD1. The V and J ends lost 6 bases and 3 bases, in that order; junction bases with no gene match: 9. There are 15 residues in the CDR3. Germline CDR1 is ENHRY and CDR2 is SYGVKD. CDR3 sequence (DNA): TGTGCCATCAGGGCTACGACAGGGGACGACACTGAAGCTTTCTTT. This encodes CAIRATTGDDTEAFF.

This clone was detected only once. This chain connects TRBV4-1 to TRBJ2-5; 14 bases match TRBD2. The CDR3 spans 15 residues. Germline V gene data show CDR1 as MGHRA and CDR2 as YSYEKL. Losses at the gene ends were 3 bases for V and 3 bases for J; bases not matched to a gene: 0. The CDR3 DNA sequence: TGCGCCAGCAGCCAGGGACTAGCGGGGGAAGAGACCCAGTACTTC. It yields the protein CASSQGLAGEETQYF.

This chain links TRBV15 with TRBJ2-3, with 8 bases matching TRBD2. The CDR3 covers 15 residues. The germline V gene has CDR1 LNHNV and CDR2 YYDKDF (reference sequence). With 9 bases clipped from V and 1 base from J, the junction kept 9 bases outside the gene matches. The CDR3, as DNA: TGTGCCACTTACTCGCTAGCGGGCCGCACAGATACGCAGTATTTT. Translating gives CATYSLAGRTDTQYF.

Remarks on this clone: One end of the junction fails to match germline, which may point to a read error. J is TRBJ2-3 and V is TRBV7-7; TRBD2 matches at 9 bases. Germline lookup yields CDR1 SSHAT and CDR2 FNYEAQ (reference sequence). The CDR3 loop spans 16 amino acids. CDR3 in DNA: TGTGCTAGCAGCGTAGGGACTAGCCCTAGCACAGATACGCAGTATTTT. Its translation is CASSVGTSPSTDTQYF.

This rearrangement joins TRBV28 to TRBJ1-1, with 8 bases that match TRBD1. The V gene end was trimmed by 3 bases and the J gene end by 12 bases; junction bases not matched to a gene: 12. CDR1 and CDR2 (germline): MDHEN, SYDVKM. The CDR3 has 14 amino acids. CDR3 in amino acids: CASSLDQGARNSFF. CDR3 bases: TGTGCCAGCAGTTTGGACCAGGGGGCGCGTAATTCTTTCTTT.

V gene TRBV18 combines with J gene TRBJ1-5, with 9 bases matching TRBD1. V was clipped by 6 bases and J by 6 bases; unmatched bases: 9. Germline V gene data show CDR1 as KGHSH and CDR2 as LQKENI. The CDR3 loop spans 15 amino acids. The CDR3 bases are TGTGCCAGCTCCCAGGGACAGGGTCTAACTCAGCCCCAGCATTTT. This codes for CASSQGQGLTQPQHF.

The chain uses TRBV11-2 and TRBJ2-7; 7 positions match TRBD1. CDR3 size: 14 residues. Germline V gene data show CDR1 as SGHAT and CDR2 as FQNNGV. With 1 base clipped from V and 2 bases from J, the junction kept 2 bases outside the gene matches. The CDR3 loop reads CASSLGQGAYEQYF. DNA for the CDR3: TGTGCCAGCAGCTTAGGACAGGGTGCCTACGAGCAGTACTTC.

The rearrangement joins TRBV12-3 or TRBV12-4 to TRBJ1-4, with a possible D match to TRBD1 (5 bases). The CDR3 is 13 amino acids. V dropped 3 bases and J dropped 10 bases, with 12 bases sitting between them. CDR3 in amino acids: CASSLSPQGKLFF. The CDR3 coding sequence is TGTGCCAGCAGTTTGTCTCCCCAGGGAAAACTGTTTTTT.

The chain combines TRBV13 with TRBJ2-1, with 7 bases aligning to TRBD2. The V and J ends lost 5 bases and 6 bases, in that order; junction bases with no gene match: 4. The CDR3 spans 13 residues. The germline V gene has CDR1 PRHDT and CDR2 FYEKMQ (reference sequence). DNA of the CDR3: TGTGCCAGCAGCCGCCGGACTAGCAATGAGCAGTTCTTC. Its protein is CASSRRTSNEQFF.

The chain recombines TRBV9 with TRBJ1-3; D is possibly TRBD1 (5 bases). Germline CDR1 reads SGDLS; CDR2 reads YYNGEE. Trimming stripped 1 base from V and 4 bases from J, with 21 bases between. The length of the CDR3 is 18 residues. CDR3 nucleotide sequence: TGTGCCAGCAGCGTAACGGTCCCACCCCCAGGGCCGGGAAACACCATATATTTT. This sequence encodes CASSVTVPPPGPGNTIYF.

The table lists this clone with a count of one. The CDR3 region is CASSVGPPQGRGYTF. The CDR3 DNA sequence: TGTGCCAGCAGCGTAGGGCCCCCGCAGGGTCGAGGCTACACCTTC. The V call is TRBV9, the J call TRBJ1-2; possibly TRBD1 for D (5 bases). The V end was cut by 0 bases, the J end by 8 bases, with 17 bases between. The CDR3 sequence is 15 residues long. Germline V gives CDR1 SGDLS, CDR2 YYNGEE.

This chain joins TRBV6-5 and TRBJ2-2, with a weak D call TRBD1 (6 bases). The germline gives CDR1 MNHEY, CDR2 SVGAGI. The CDR3 runs 13 residues. The ends were cut back, 6 bases at V and 4 bases at J, with 9 bases in the middle. The DNA of the CDR3 is TGTGCCAGCAGGGACAGACTCACCGGGGAGCTGTTTTTT. Translating it yields CASRDRLTGELFF.

The genes are TRBV28 and TRBJ1-2; 8 positions agree with TRBD1. V shed 8 bases and J 4 bases; nucleotides not matched to a gene: 9. This CDR3 has 14 residues. Germline V gives CDR1 MDHEN, CDR2 SYDVKM. The CDR3 nucleotides read TGTGCCAGCCTCAGGGACAGGACTGGCTATGGCTACACCTTC. Protein product: CASLRDRTGYGYTF.

The chain links TRBV11-3 to TRBJ2-7; the D gene is possibly TRBD1 (6 bases). In germline, CDR1 is SGHNT, CDR2 YENEEA. Trimming took 5 bases from V and 3 from J, leaving 20 bases between them. CDR3 length: 16 amino acids. This CDR3 reads CASSLNRVIEFYEQYF. Written as DNA, the CDR3 is TGTGCCAGCAGCCTCAACAGGGTAATAGAGTTCTACGAGCAGTACTTC.

This clone was detected a few times. V is TRBV6-2 or TRBV6-3 and J is TRBJ2-7, with 9 bases aligning to TRBD1. Germline lookup yields CDR1 MNHEY and CDR2 SVGEGT. The trim removed 6 bases at V and 2 bases at J, leaving 5 bases unmatched. There are 14 residues in the CDR3. The CDR3 coding sequence is TGTGCCAGCAGCTGGACAGGGGCCGCCTACGAGCAGTACTTC. As protein: CASSWTGAAYEQYF.

This chain uses TRBV18 with TRBJ2-2, with D possibly matching TRBD2 (6 bases). Germline V CDR1 and CDR2: KGHSH, LQKENI. V was shortened by 6 bases and J by 5 bases, with 13 bases between the two germline ends. The length of the CDR3 is 14 residues. CDR3 loop: CASSLAEGTGELFF. CDR3 DNA sequence: TGTGCCAGCTCCCTCGCGGAGGGGACCGGGGAGCTGTTTTTT.

J is TRBJ1-3 and V is TRBV7-9; no clear D. CDR3 length equals 12 residues. Trimming cost V 1 base and J 14 bases, with 12 bases left between them. Germline V gives CDR1 SEHNR, CDR2 FQNEAQ (reference sequence). The CDR3 region has the DNA TGTGCCAGCAGCTTAGAGAGTGCACTACTATATTTT. Encoded protein: CASSLESALLYF.

This chain connects TRBV27 to TRBJ2-7, with 9 bases that match TRBD2. This CDR3 contains 15 residues. Germline V gives CDR1 MNHEY, CDR2 SMNVEV (reference sequence). V was pared by 5 bases and J by 8 bases, with 13 bases of the junction left unmatched. The CDR3 region is CASSPSGLAASKQYF. The CDR3 nucleotides are TGTGCCAGCAGTCCCTCGGGACTAGCCGCAAGTAAGCAGTACTTC.

The chain carries TRBV27 and TRBJ2-3; 7 positions match TRBD2. There are 15 residues in the CDR3. J lost 0 bases, V lost 4 bases, and 4 bases had no gene match. Germline V gene lookup returns CDR1 MNHEY and CDR2 SMNVEV (reference sequence). CDR3 sequence (DNA): TGTGCCAGCAGTTCCCTAGCGGCTAGCACAGATACGCAGTATTTT. Translating it yields CASSSLAASTDTQYF.

The chain joins TRBV2 to TRBJ2-7, with 7 bases fitting TRBD1. The CDR3 is 16 residues long. CDR1 SNHLY and CDR2 FYNNEI come from the germline V gene. V gave up 3 bases and J gave up 2 bases; unmatched junction bases: 10. CDR3 bases: TGTGCCAGCAGTGAGGGGACGACAGGGTCGCCCTACGAGCAGTACTTC. Translating gives CASSEGTTGSPYEQYF.